This T cell receptor beta chain was retrieved from a study of tumor-infiltrating lymphocytes in primary liver carcinoma. The template, approximately 500 ng total RNA, yielded TCR beta cDNA made with a constant-region primer. Libraries for TCR beta were built through three nested multiplex PCR rounds, which together made up a slightly modified ARM-PCR procedure. A C-beta reverse primer and TRBV1-TRBV30 forward primers served in each of the first two PCR rounds, at ten to eleven cycles apiece. TCRdb reprocessed the multiplex PCR reads with MiXCR, giving one entry per CDR3 protein. The repertoire has 100,000 or so distinct CDR3 sequences, more than 65% of them found once; the top ten carry over 7.5%. CDR1 is MDHEN, CDR2 SYDVKM, per germline. The CDR3 spans 23 residues. A note on this clonotype: An end of the junction differs from the germline gene, which may be a read error.

Co-extraction yielded RNA and DNA from roughly 20-30 mg of unsorted bulk tissue. The source is a woman in her fifties or sixties with primary liver carcinoma and hepatitis B virus infection. The specimen was liver tumor tissue from sampling region 5. Described subset: tumor region T5, tumor centre. V and J are TRBV28 and TRBJ2-6; 7 bases line up with TRBD1. The CDR3 region has the DNA TGTGCCAGCAATTTAGGGGGTTATGCCCTCCGACAGGGCGGTAGCTCTGGGGCCAACGTCCTGACTTTC. Translating it yields CASNLGGYALRQGGSSGANVLTF. Using reference TRBV28 and TRBJ2-6 for the parts outside the CDR3, the full variable domain is DVKVTQSSRYLVKRTGEKVFLECVQDMDHENMFWYRQDPGLGLRLIYFSYDVKMKEKGDIPEGYSVSREKKERFSLILESASTNQTSMYLCASNLGGYALRQGGSSGANVLTFGAGSRLTVL.